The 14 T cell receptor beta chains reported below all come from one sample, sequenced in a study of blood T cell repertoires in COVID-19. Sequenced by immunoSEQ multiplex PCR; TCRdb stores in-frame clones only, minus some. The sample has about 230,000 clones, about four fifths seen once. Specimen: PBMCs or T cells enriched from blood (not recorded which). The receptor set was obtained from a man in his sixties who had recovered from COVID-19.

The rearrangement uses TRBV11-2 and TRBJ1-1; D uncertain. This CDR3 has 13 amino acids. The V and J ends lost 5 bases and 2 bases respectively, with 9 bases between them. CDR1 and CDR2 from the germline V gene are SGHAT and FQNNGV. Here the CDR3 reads CASSVEDNTEAFF. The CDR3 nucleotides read TGTGCCAGCAGCGTGGAGGACAACACTGAAGCTTTCTTT.

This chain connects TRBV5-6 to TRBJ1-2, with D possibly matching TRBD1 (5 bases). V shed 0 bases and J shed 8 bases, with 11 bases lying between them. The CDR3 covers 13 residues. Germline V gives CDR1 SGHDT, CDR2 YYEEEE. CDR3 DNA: TGTGCCAGCAGCTTGGGGAGGGGTCAAGGCTACACCTTC. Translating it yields CASSLGRGQGYTF.

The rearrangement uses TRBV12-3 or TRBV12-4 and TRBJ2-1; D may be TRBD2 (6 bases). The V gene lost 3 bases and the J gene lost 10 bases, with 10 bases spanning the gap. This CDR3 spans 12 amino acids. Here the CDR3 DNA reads TGTGCCAGCAGTTTGGGTAGCGGAGAGCAGTTCTTC. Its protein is CASSLGSGEQFF.

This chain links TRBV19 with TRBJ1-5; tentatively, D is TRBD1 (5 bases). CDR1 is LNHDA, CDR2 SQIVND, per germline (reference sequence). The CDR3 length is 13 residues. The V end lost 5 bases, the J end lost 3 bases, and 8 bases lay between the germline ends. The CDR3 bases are TGTGCCAGTAGTGCAGGGCTCAATCAGCCCCAGCATTTT. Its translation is CASSAGLNQPQHF.

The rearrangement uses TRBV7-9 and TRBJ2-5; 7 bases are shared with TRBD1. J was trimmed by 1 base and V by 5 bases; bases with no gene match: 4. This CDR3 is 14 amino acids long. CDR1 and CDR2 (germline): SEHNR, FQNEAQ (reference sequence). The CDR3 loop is CASSTGTAQETQYF. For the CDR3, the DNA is TGTGCCAGCAGCACCGGGACAGCCCAAGAGACCCAGTACTTC.

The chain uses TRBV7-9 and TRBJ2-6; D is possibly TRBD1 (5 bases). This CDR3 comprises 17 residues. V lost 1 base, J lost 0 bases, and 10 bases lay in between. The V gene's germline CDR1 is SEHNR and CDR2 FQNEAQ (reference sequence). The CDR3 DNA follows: TGTGCCAGCAGCTTAGGGCTGCAGGGCTCTGGGGCCAACGTCCTGACTTTC. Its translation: CASSLGLQGSGANVLTF.

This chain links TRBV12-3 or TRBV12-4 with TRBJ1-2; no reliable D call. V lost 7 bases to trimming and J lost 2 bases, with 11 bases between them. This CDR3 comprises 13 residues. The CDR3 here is CASTPEENYGYTF. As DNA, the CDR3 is TGTGCCAGCACCCCGGAGGAGAACTATGGCTACACCTTC.

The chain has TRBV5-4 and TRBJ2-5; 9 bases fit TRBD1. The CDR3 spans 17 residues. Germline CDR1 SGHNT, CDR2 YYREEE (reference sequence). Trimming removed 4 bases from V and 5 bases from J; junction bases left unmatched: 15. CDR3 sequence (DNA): TGTGCCAGCAGCCGAACCACCGGGACAGGGATTTCGGAGACCCAGTACTTC. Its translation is CASSRTTGTGISETQYF.

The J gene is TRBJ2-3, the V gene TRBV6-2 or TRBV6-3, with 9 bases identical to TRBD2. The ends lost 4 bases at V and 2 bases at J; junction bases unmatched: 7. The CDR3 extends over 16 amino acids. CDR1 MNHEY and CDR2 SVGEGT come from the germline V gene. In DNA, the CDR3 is TGTGCCAGCAGTTCGGCGGCGGGGGGGCTCACAGATACGCAGTATTTT. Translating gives CASSSAAGGLTDTQYF.

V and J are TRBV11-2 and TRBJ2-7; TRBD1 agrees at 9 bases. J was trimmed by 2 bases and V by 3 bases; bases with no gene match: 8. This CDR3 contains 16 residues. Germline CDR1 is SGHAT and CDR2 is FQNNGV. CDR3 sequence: CASSLLGTGPTYEQYF. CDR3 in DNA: TGTGCCAGCAGCTTGTTAGGGACAGGGCCCACCTACGAGCAGTACTTC.

CDR3 DNA sequence: TGTGCCAGCAGCTTGCGGGGGAGTGTACAGCCCCAGCATTTT. Translated: CASSLRGSVQPQHF. This chain connects TRBV5-6 to TRBJ1-5, with a weak D call TRBD1 (5 bases). The V and J ends lost 1 base and 7 bases respectively, with 12 bases between them. Germline CDR1 SGHDT, CDR2 YYEEEE. This CDR3 spans 14 amino acids.

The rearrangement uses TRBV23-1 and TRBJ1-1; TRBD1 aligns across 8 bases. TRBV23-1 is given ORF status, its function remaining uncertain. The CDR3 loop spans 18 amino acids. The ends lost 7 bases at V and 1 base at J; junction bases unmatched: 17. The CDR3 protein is CASTPGTGAPLTNTEAFF. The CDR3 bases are TGCGCCAGCACCCCCGGGACAGGAGCGCCGCTCACGAACACTGAAGCTTTCTTT.

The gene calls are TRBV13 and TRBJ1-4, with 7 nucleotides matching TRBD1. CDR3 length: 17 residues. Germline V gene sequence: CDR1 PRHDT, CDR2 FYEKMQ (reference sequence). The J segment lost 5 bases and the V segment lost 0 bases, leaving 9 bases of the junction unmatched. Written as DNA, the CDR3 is TGTGCCAGCAGCTTAGGGGGGACAGCTCATCGAAATGAAAAACTGTTTTTT. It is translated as CASSLGGTAHRNEKLFF.

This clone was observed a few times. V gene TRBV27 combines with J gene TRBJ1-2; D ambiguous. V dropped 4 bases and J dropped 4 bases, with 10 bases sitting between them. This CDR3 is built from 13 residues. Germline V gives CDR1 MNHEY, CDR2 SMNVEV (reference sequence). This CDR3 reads CASSYHNLYGYTF. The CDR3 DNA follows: TGTGCCAGCAGTTATCACAACCTCTATGGCTACACCTTC.